This T cell receptor (beta chain) was captured by sequencing in a study of blood T cell repertoires in COVID-19. For the study at large: Acute-phase and convalescent COVID-19 samples originated in the United States, Italy and Spain.

Profiled with immunoSEQ multiplex PCR; TCRdb holds only in-frame clones, not every one. The data show under 250,000 clones, 75% to 85% seen once. Trimming removed 5 bases from V and 1 base from J; junction bases left unmatched: 5. Germline V gives CDR1 LNHDA, CDR2 SQIVND (reference sequence). The CDR3 is 15 amino acids. The sequenced sample consisted of PBMCs or T cells enriched from blood (not recorded which). The chain links TRBV19 to TRBJ2-1, with 7 nucleotides matching TRBD1. The sequence was obtained from a woman aged 50 to 65 with acute COVID-19. The CDR3 loop is CASSETGFSYNEQFF. CDR3 coding DNA: TGTGCCAGTAGTGAGACAGGGTTTTCCTACAATGAGCAGTTCTTC.